This passage covers 27 T cell receptor beta chains from one sample sequenced in a study of regulatory T cells in long-lasting Graves disease. Arm-PCR of CDR3 regions and iRepertoire HTBI primers were used to build TCR beta libraries. A single record per CDR3 protein comes from TCRdb applying MiXCR to the multiplex PCR reads. The table has 400,000 to 500,000 distinct CDR3 sequences, around 20% seen once. Time point meaning: persistent/refractory GD, antithyroid drugs over 5 years with positive TRAb. RNA from PBMCs was the source of the TCR library. The material sequenced was peripheral blood mononuclear cells (PBMCs), taken when the disease was refractory, from a patient treated with antithyroid drugs. These receptors all come from a female donor with Graves disease.

Notes on this clonotype: A much larger clonotype is one base distant, so this may be a read error. The gene calls are TRBV11-2 and TRBJ2-2, with 11 bases matching TRBD1. Germline V gene data show CDR1 as SGHAT and CDR2 as FQNNGV. This CDR3 has 16 residues. After removal of 4 bases from V and 5 bases from J, the junction contained 6 bases not matched to a gene. CDR3 sequence (DNA): TGTGCCAGCAGCTCCCGGACAGGGGGCCAAACCGGGGAGCTGTTTTTT. Its protein is CASSSRTGGQTGELFF. Together with reference TRBV11-2 and TRBJ2-2, the CDR3 gives the full variable domain: EAGVAQSPRYKIIEKRQSVAFWCNPISGHATLYWYQQILGQGPKLLIQFQNNGVVDDSQLPKDRFSAERLKGVDSTLKIQPAKLEDSAVYLCASSSRTGGQTGELFFGEGSRLTVL.

The chain links TRBV29-1 to TRBJ2-7; D could derive from TRBD1 or TRBD2 (5 bases each). This CDR3 has 12 amino acids. Between the trimmed V and J ends, which lost 5 bases and 5 bases, there was a span of 13 bases. Germline V CDR1 and CDR2: SQVTM, ANQGSEA. As DNA, the CDR3 is TGCAGCGTTAGTCCAGGGACCGACGAGCAGTACTTC. This translates into CSVSPGTDEQYF.

This clonotype came up a few times. The chain is built from TRBV6-2 or TRBV6-3 and TRBJ2-1; D is unresolved. Germline-derived CDR1 and CDR2 are MNHEY and SVGEGT. V gave up 10 bases and J gave up 7 bases, with 14 bases separating them. The CDR3 is 12 amino acids. The chain's CDR3 is CATRRFDNEQFF. The CDR3 coding sequence is TGTGCCACTAGGCGGTTTGATAATGAGCAGTTCTTC.

This clonotype was recorded many times. The CDR3 region is CASSVPGGRLYGYTF. CDR3 coding DNA: TGTGCCAGCAGTGTTCCAGGGGGCCGTCTCTATGGCTACACCTTC. The chain uses TRBV28 and TRBJ1-2; TRBD1 aligns across 8 bases. Trimming at V came to 5 bases and at J to 4 bases, leaving 9 bases not matched to a gene. Germline V lookup: CDR1 MDHEN, CDR2 SYDVKM. The CDR3 covers 15 residues.

This clonotype was seen repeatedly, ten times or more. V is TRBV6-1 and J is TRBJ1-2, with unresolved D. Trimming removed 2 bases at V and 8 bases at J, with 9 bases between. The CDR3 is 12 residues long. Germline CDR1 is MNHNS and CDR2 is SASEGT. For the CDR3, the DNA is TGTGCCAGCAGTGAACTTTGGGAAGGCTACACCTTC. Its translation: CASSELWEGYTF.

The chain links TRBV19 to TRBJ2-7; the match to TRBD1 covers 11 bases. The CDR3 totals 15 residues. Trimming at V came to 10 bases and at J to 2 bases, leaving 10 bases not matched to a gene. The germline V gene encodes CDR1 LNHDA and CDR2 SQIVND (reference sequence). In DNA form, the CDR3 reads TGTGCCACCGAAGAAGGGGACAGGGGGACCTACGAGCAGTACTTC. Its protein is CATEEGDRGTYEQYF.

The gene calls are TRBV2 and TRBJ2-7, with a tentative D call TRBD1 (6 bases). Germline CDR1 and CDR2: SNHLY and FYNNEI. With 2 bases removed from V and 3 bases from J, the gap between germline ends came to 8 bases. CDR3 length equals 13 residues. CDR3 sequence reads: CASSERGHYEQYF. DNA of the CDR3: TGTGCCAGCAGTGAAAGGGGACACTACGAGCAGTACTTC.

This clonotype has at least ten counts. The CDR3 coding sequence is TGTGCCAGCAGTTTTTGGGGAGGCAATCAGCCCCAGCATTTT. Protein: CASSFWGGNQPQHF. This chain uses TRBV28 with TRBJ1-5; D uncertain. Germline-derived CDR1 and CDR2 are MDHEN and SYDVKM. The CDR3 sequence is 14 residues long. V was clipped by 3 bases and J by 2 bases, with 8 bases between them.

Points on this clonotype: The missing conserved phenylalanine or tryptophan at the end of this CDR3 makes a read error likely. The gene calls are TRBV7-9 and TRBJ1-1; D is unresolved. V was pared by 5 bases and J by 7 bases, with 5 bases between. Looked up from germline, CDR1 is SEHNR and CDR2 is FQNEAQ (reference sequence). The CDR3 runs to 10 residues. The CDR3, as DNA: TGTGCCAGCAGCCTCATTGAAGCTTTCTCT. Residues: CASSLIEAFS.

The CDR3 here is CASSGPGRGSYEQYF. CDR3 DNA sequence: TGTGCCAGCAGTGGCCCCGGGCGGGGCTCCTACGAGCAGTACTTC. V gene TRBV6-1 combines with J gene TRBJ2-7, with a weak D call TRBD2 (6 bases). V lost 4 bases to trimming and J lost 0 bases, with 13 bases between them. The CDR3 sequence is 15 residues long. From germline, CDR1 is MNHNS and CDR2 SASEGT.

This clonotype was seen ten or more times. The rearrangement uses TRBV6-1 and TRBJ1-2, with D perhaps TRBD1 (6 bases). V lost 6 bases, J lost 2 bases, and 16 bases lay in between. Germline V gene data show CDR1 as MNHNS and CDR2 as SASEGT. The CDR3 contains 15 residues. CDR3 in DNA: TGTGCCAGCAGCCTAGCTACAGGGAGAAACTATGGCTACACCTTC. This codes for CASSLATGRNYGYTF.

V gene TRBV9 combines with J gene TRBJ2-7; D might be TRBD2 (6 bases). CDR3 length: 14 residues. Looked up from germline, CDR1 is SGDLS and CDR2 is YYNGEE. V lost 3 bases to trimming and J lost 3 bases, with 13 bases between them. CDR3 amino acids: CASSERVSGYEQYF. DNA for the CDR3: TGTGCCAGCAGCGAGAGGGTTAGCGGCTACGAGCAGTACTTC.

Regarding this clonotype: A much larger clone is a single base away; this may be a read error. The CDR3 is CASSSGRGYTEAFF. CDR3 coding DNA: TGTGCCAGCAGCTCAGGTAGGGGATACACTGAAGCTTTCTTT. The chain uses TRBV7-3 and TRBJ1-1; D is possibly TRBD1 (5 bases). The CDR3 has 14 residues. Trimming took 4 bases from V and 3 from J, leaving 12 bases between them. Germline CDR1 is SGHTA and CDR2 is FQGTGA.

This clonotype was picked up a small number of times. This rearrangement joins TRBV30 to TRBJ2-2; D might be TRBD2 (5 bases). Germline V CDR1 and CDR2: GTSNPN, SVGIG (reference sequence). Between the trimmed V and J ends, which lost 3 bases and 5 bases, there was a span of 19 bases. The CDR3 is made up of 16 amino acids. The DNA for the CDR3 is TGTGCCTGGAGCCCGATAGCGACGAGGGTGACCGGGGAGCTGTTTTTT. It specifies CAWSPIATRVTGELFF.

The chain carries TRBV3-1 and TRBJ2-6; D assignment may be TRBD1 or TRBD2 (6 bases each). CDR1 LGHDT and CDR2 YNNKEL come from the germline V gene (reference sequence). The CDR3 contains 17 residues. V was clipped by 0 bases and J by 8 bases, with 17 bases between them. This CDR3 reads CASSQDPGASGTNVLTF. The CDR3 coding sequence is TGTGCCAGCAGCCAAGATCCGGGGGCATCAGGGACCAACGTCCTGACTTTC.

This clonotype appeared many times. The rearrangement uses TRBV5-6 and TRBJ1-1, with D uncertain. Trimming took off 4 bases at V and 1 base at J, with 14 bases between the two ends. Germline CDR1 and CDR2: SGHDT and YYEEEE. The CDR3 is made up of 15 amino acids. DNA of the CDR3: TGTGCCAGCAGCACCCGCGGAGGGTGGAACACTGAAGCTTTCTTT. Translating it yields CASSTRGGWNTEAFF.

This clonotype was detected only a few times. The chain recombines TRBV13 with TRBJ2-1; 12 bases are shared with TRBD1. Germline assignment: CDR1 PRHDT and CDR2 FYEKMQ (reference sequence). J was trimmed by 6 bases and V by 4 bases; bases with no gene match: 4. The CDR3 runs to 15 residues. The CDR3 bases are TGTGCCAGCAGCTCCGGGACAGGGGGCGGCAATGAGCAGTTCTTC. Translation: CASSSGTGGGNEQFF.

The rearrangement uses TRBV29-1 and TRBJ2-7, with 8 bases identical to TRBD2. Trimming cost V 2 bases and J 0 bases; bases outside gene matches: 3. The CDR3 spans 14 residues. The germline gives CDR1 SQVTM, CDR2 ANQGSEA. CDR3 nucleotides: TGCAGCGTTGAAAATAGCGGGGTCTCCTACGAGCAGTACTTC. Translating it yields CSVENSGVSYEQYF.

Turning to this clonotype: The conserved final phenylalanine or tryptophan is absent from the CDR3, which likely points to a read error. It is unclear where the CDR3 begins or ends on the DNA, so no DNA is shown, and the CDR3 is as TCRdb lists it. The V call is TRBV7-9, the J call TRBJ1-4; the table assigns TRBD1, which was not confirmed against the DNA. The CDR3 extends over 12 residues, inclusive of both ends. The germline V gene encodes CDR1 SEHNR and CDR2 FQNEAQ (reference sequence). CDR3 sequence reads: CASSSRTGAPSL.

A word on this clonotype: Just one base apart from a much larger clone, this may be a read error. The V and J genes are TRBV27 and TRBJ2-2; D may be TRBD1 or TRBD2 (6 bases each). Per the germline V gene, CDR1 is MNHEY and CDR2 is SMNVEV (reference sequence). The CDR3 has 14 residues. DNA of the CDR3: TGTGCCAGCAGTTTTTACAGGGCTACCGGGGGGCTGTTTTTT. Translated: CASSFYRATGGLFF.

A word on this clonotype: This may come from a read error, since a much larger clone is one base off. The V gene is TRBV20-1, the J gene TRBJ2-5; 10 bases agree with TRBD2. The CDR3 is 13 amino acids. Germline CDR1 reads DFQATT; CDR2 reads SNEGSKA (reference sequence). The CDR3 DNA follows: TGCAGCGACGGGACTAGCGATGGAGGGACCCAGTACTTC. This encodes CSDGTSDGGTQYF.

The rearrangement uses TRBV7-3 and TRBJ2-6; possible D gene TRBD1, 5 bases. From germline, CDR1 is SGHTA and CDR2 FQGTGA. Trimming shortened V by 5 bases and J by 0 bases, and 14 bases separated the two germline ends. This CDR3 is built from 17 residues. CDR3 coding DNA: TGTGCCAGCAGCCGCCCCCAGGGTTCCTCTGGGGCCAACGTCCTGACTTTC. This gives the protein CASSRPQGSSGANVLTF.

The chain recombines TRBV6-2 or TRBV6-3 with TRBJ1-5; TRBD1 might be the D (5 bases). Germline V gene data show CDR1 as MNHEY and CDR2 as SVGEGT. The CDR3 runs 14 residues. Trimming stripped 2 bases from V and 6 bases from J, with 11 bases between. CDR3: CASSYGGSSQPQHF. DNA of the CDR3: TGTGCCAGCAGTTACGGGGGTTCCAGTCAGCCCCAGCATTTT.

This clonotype was counted at least ten times. The V and J genes are TRBV28 and TRBJ2-6, with D uncertain. V gave up 6 bases and J gave up 0 bases, with 12 bases separating them. Germline V gene data show CDR1 as MDHEN and CDR2 as SYDVKM. The CDR3 is 16 amino acids. The CDR3 bases are TGTGCCAGCAGCACTGCCGCCCTCTCTGGGGCCAACGTCCTGACTTTC. As protein: CASSTAALSGANVLTF.

This clonotype was picked up many times. CDR3 nucleotide sequence: TGCAGTGCTAGAGATGGAGGGAATGGGGCCAACGTCCTGACTTTC. Translating it yields CSARDGGNGANVLTF. This chain links TRBV20-1 with TRBJ2-6, with D maybe TRBD2 (6 bases). The CDR3 spans 15 residues. Trimming stripped 0 bases from V and 3 bases from J, with 9 bases between. Germline V gene sequence: CDR1 DFQATT, CDR2 SNEGSKA (reference sequence).

This clonotype was recorded at least ten times. V and J are TRBV19 and TRBJ1-2; D call uncertain. The CDR3 has 12 residues. Trimming pared 3 bases from V and 4 bases from J, leaving 6 bases between. The germline V gene encodes CDR1 LNHDA and CDR2 SQIVND (reference sequence). The CDR3 spells CASSMRGYGYTF. CDR3 DNA: TGTGCCAGTAGTATGCGAGGCTATGGCTACACCTTC. The full variable domain, its missing parts supplied by reference TRBV19 and TRBJ1-2, is DGGITQSPKYLFRKEGQNVTLSCEQNLNHDAMYWYRQDPGQGLRLIYYSQIVNDFQKGDIAEGYSVSREKKESFPLTVTSAQKNPTAFYLCASSMRGYGYTFGSGTRLTVV.

At least ten counts were recorded for this clonotype. The chain links TRBV7-8 to TRBJ1-5, with 9 bases identical to TRBD1. This CDR3 spans 15 amino acids. Per germline, CDR1 SGHVS and CDR2 FQNEAQ. The trim removed 5 bases at V and 10 bases at J, leaving 12 bases unmatched. The CDR3 protein is CASSTGTGPPYPQHF. CDR3 nucleotide sequence: TGTGCCAGCAGCACCGGGACAGGGCCCCCTTACCCCCAGCATTTT.